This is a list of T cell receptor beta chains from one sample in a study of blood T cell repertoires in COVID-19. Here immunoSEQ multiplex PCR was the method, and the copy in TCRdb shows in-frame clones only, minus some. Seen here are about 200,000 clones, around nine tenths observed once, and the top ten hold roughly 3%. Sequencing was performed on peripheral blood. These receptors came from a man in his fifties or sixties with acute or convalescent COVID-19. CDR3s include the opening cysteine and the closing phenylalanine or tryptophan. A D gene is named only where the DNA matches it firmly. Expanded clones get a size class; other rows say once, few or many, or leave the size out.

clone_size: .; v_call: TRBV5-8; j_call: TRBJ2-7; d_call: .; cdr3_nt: TGTGCCAGCAGCCGGGACACAACCTACGAGCAGTACTTC; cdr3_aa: CASSRDTTYEQYF
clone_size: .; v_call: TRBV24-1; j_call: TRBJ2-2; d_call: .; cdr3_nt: TGTGCCACCAGTGACCCAGGACAGCGCACCGGGGAGCTGTTTTTT; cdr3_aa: CATSDPGQRTGELFF
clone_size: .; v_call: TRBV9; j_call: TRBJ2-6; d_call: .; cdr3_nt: TGTGCCAGCAGCGCCTACGGACATCCGGGGGCCAACGTCCTGACTTTC; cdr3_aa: CASSAYGHPGANVLTF
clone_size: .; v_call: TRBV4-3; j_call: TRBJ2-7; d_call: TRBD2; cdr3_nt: TGCGCCAGCAGCCAAGATTGGCCTAGCGGGGGCCCGAGCTCCTACGAGCAGTACTTC; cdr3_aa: CASSQDWPSGGPSSYEQYF
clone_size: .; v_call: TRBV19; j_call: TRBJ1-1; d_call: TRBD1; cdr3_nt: TGTGCCAGTAGGGGGACAGCCGGGAACATGAACACTGAAGCTTTCTTT; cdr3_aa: CASRGTAGNMNTEAFF
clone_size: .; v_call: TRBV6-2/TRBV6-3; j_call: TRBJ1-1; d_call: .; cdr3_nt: TGTGCCAGCAGTTTCCAAGGGGTAGAGGACACTGAAGCTTTCTTT; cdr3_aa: CASSFQGVEDTEAFF
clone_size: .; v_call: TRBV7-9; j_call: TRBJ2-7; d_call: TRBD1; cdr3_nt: TGTGCCAGCAGCTCGACAGGGGCCGGCGAGCAGTACTTC; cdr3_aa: CASSSTGAGEQYF
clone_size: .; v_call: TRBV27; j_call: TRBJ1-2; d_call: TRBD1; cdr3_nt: TGTGCCAGCAGTTCCCAGGACAGGGCCCGCTATGGCTACACCTTC; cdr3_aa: CASSSQDRARYGYTF
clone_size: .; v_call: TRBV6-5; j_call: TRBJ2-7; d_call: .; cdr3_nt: TGTGCCAGCAGTCCAGTGAGGGAGGTAGTCGGCGAGCAGTACTTC; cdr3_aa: CASSPVREVVGEQYF
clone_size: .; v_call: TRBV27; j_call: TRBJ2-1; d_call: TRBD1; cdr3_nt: TGTGCCAGCAGTTTTAGGCCCCAGGGGGAAAATGAGCAGTTCTTC; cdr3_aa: CASSFRPQGENEQFF
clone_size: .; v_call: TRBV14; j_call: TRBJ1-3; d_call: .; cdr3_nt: TGTGCCAGCAGCCTAAGAGGATCTGCCTCTGGAAACACCATATATTTT; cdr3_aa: CASSLRGSASGNTIYF
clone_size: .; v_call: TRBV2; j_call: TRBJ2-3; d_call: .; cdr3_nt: TGTGCCGTTCAGCGTGGCACTAGCATAGATACGCAGTATTTT; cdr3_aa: CAVQRGTSIDTQYF
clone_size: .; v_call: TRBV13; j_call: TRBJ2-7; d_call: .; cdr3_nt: TGTGCCAGCAGCAGAGGACAGTCCTACGAGCAGTACTTC; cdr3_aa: CASSRGQSYEQYF
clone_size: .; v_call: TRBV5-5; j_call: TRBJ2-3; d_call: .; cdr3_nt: TGTGCCGCCAGCAGGGGAGGGAGCACAGATACGCAGTATTTT; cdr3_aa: CAASRGGSTDTQYF
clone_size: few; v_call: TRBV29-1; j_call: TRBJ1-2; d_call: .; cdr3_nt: TGCAGCGTTGAGGGGGGGGCGCACGGCTACACCTTC; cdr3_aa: CSVEGGAHGYTF
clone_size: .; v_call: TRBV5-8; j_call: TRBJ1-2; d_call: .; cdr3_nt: TGTGCCAGCAGCTTAATAGCCGCCGCCTATGGCTACACCTTC; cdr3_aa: CASSLIAAAYGYTF
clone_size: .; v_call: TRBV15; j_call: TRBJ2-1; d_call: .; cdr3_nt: TGTGCCACCAGCAGTGGACAGGGAGGGTACAATGAGCAGTTCTTC; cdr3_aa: CATSSGQGGYNEQFF
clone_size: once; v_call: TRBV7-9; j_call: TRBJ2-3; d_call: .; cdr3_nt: TGTGCCAGCAGCTCCTGGGCCACAGATACGCAGTATTTT; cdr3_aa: CASSSWATDTQYF
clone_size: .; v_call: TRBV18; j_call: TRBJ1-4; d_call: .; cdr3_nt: TGTGCCAGCTCACCCTCAGGGACATTTAGACTGTTTTTT; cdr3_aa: CASSPSGTFRLFF
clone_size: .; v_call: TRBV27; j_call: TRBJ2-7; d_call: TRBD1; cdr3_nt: TGTGCCAGCAGCAAAACCGGGACAGGGGGCTACGAGCAGTACTTC; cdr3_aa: CASSKTGTGGYEQYF
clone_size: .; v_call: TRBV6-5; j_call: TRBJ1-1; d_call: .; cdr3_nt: TGTGCCAGCCTTCCCGGGGGGGCTGGGAACACTGAAGCTTTCTTT; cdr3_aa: CASLPGGAGNTEAFF
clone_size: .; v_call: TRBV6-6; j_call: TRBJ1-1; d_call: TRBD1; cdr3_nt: TGTGCCAGCAGTCCCGGGGCAGGGGGCGAAGCTTTCTTT; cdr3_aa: CASSPGAGGEAFF
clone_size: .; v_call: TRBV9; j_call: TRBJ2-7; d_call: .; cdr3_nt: TGTGCCAGCAGCGTAGCCGGGGGGCTCTCCTACGAGCAGTACTTC; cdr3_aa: CASSVAGGLSYEQYF
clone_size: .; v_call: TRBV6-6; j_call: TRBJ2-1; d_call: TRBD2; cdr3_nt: TGTGCCAGCAGCCCCCTAGCGGGGGGGCCAGATGAGCAGTTCTTC; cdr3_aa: CASSPLAGGPDEQFF
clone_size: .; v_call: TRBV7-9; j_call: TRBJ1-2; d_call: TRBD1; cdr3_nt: TGTGCCAGCAGCCCCCGGGACAGGGGAACGAACTATGGCTACACCTTC; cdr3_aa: CASSPRDRGTNYGYTF
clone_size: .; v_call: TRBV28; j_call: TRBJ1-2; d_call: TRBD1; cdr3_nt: TGTGCCAGCACCGGCCCAAGGACAGGGGATGGCTACACCTTC; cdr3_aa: CASTGPRTGDGYTF
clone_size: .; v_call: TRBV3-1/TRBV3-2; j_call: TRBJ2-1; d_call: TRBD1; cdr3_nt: TGTGCCAGCAGCCCCTACGGGACAGGGGTGTACAATGAGCAGTTCTTC; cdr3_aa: CASSPYGTGVYNEQFF
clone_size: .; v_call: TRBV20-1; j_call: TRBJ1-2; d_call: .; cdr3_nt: TGCAGTGCTAGTATAATCGGGGTCGGGGGCTACACCTTC; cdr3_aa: CSASIIGVGGYTF
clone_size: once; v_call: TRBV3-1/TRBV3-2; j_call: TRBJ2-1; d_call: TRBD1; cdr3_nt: TGTGCCAGCAGCCATTCTGGACAGGGCAATGAGCAGTTCTTC; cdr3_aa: CASSHSGQGNEQFF
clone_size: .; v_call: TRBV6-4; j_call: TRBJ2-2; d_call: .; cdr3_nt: TGTGCCAGCAGGGAGCAGGGTAGCACCGGGGAGCTGTTTTTT; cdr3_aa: CASREQGSTGELFF
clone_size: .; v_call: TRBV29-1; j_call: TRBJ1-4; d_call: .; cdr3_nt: TGCAGCGTTGCAGGGCTGGGAAAACTGTTTTTT; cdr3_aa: CSVAGLGKLFF
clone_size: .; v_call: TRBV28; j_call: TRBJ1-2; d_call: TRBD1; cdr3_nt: TGTGCCAGCAGTTTAAGTGGACAGGGGCATTATATTAACTATGGCTACACCTTC; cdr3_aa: CASSLSGQGHYINYGYTF
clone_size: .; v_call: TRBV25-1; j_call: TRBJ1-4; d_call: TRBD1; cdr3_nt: TGTGCCAGCAGTGAATATGTCGGGACAGGGCCAACTAATGAAAAACTGTTTTTT; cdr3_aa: CASSEYVGTGPTNEKLFF
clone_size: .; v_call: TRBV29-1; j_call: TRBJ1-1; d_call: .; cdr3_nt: TGCAGCGTTGGGCATGACAGGCGGGTTTCTGAAGCTTTCTTT; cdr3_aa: CSVGHDRRVSEAFF
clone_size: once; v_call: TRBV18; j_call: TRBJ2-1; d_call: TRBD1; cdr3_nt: TGTGCCAGCTCACTCGGGACAGGGTCGTTCTTC; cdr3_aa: CASSLGTGSFF
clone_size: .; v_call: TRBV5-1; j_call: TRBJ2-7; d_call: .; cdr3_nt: TGCGCCAGCAGCGGGATAGGGGACTCCTACGAGCAGTACTTC; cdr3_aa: CASSGIGDSYEQYF
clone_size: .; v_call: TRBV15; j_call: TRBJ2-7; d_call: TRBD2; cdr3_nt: TGTGCCACCAGCGTGAGGGAGGGCGAGCAGTACTTC; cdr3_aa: CATSVREGEQYF
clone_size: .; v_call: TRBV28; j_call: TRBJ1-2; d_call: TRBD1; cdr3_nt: TGTGCCAGCAGCCCTCCGGGACAGGGGATCTTGGGCTACACCTTC; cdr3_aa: CASSPPGQGILGYTF
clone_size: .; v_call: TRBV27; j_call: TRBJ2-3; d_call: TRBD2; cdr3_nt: TGTGCCAGCAGTCGGAATAGCGGGGGGGCAAATACGCAGTATTTT; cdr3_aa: CASSRNSGGANTQYF
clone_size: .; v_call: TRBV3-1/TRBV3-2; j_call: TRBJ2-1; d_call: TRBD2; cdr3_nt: TGTGCCAGCAGCTATGGACTAGCGGGTAACAATGAGCAGTTCTTC; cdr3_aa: CASSYGLAGNNEQFF
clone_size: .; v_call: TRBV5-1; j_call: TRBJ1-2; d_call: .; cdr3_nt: TGCGCCAGCAGCTTGGAAGGTCAGAGGTATGGCTACACCTTC; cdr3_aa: CASSLEGQRYGYTF
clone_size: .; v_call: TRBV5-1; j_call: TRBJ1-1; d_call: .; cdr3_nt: TGCGCCAGCAGCCCGAGCGACAGAGTCCCTCTCACTGAAGCTTTCTTT; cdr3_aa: CASSPSDRVPLTEAFF
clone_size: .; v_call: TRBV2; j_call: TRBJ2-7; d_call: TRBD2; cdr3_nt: TGTGCCAGCAGTGAGGGACTGGGGGGGGCCTACGAGCAGTACTTC; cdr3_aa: CASSEGLGGAYEQYF
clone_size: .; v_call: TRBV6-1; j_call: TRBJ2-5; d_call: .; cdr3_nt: TGTGCCAGCAGTGAAGGCCCCCTTCTAGCTGAGACCCAGTACTTC; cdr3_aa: CASSEGPLLAETQYF
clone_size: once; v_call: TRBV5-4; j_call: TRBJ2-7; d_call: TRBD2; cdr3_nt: TGTGCCAGCAGCTCCGGGACTAGCGGTACCTACGAGCAGTACTTC; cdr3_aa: CASSSGTSGTYEQYF
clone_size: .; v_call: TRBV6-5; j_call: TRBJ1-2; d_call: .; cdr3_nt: TGTGCCAGCAGCCCCCAGGCAGGGTGGGGCTATGGCTACACCTTC; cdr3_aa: CASSPQAGWGYGYTF
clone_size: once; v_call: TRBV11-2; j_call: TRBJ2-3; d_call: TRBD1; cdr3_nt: TGTGCCAGCAGCGAAAGGACAGGGAGCACAGATACGCAGTATTTT; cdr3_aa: CASSERTGSTDTQYF
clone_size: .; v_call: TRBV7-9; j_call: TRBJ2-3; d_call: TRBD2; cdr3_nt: TGTGCCAGCAGCTCTCTAGCGGTAGATACGCAGTATTTT; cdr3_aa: CASSSLAVDTQYF
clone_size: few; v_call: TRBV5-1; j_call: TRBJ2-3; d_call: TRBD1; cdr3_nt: TGCGCCAGCAGCTTGGACAGGGGGGAGACAGATACGCAGTATTTT; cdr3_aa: CASSLDRGETDTQYF
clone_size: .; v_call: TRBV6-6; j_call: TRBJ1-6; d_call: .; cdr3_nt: TGTGCCAGCGGGGAACAGGCACCCAATTCACCCCTCCACTTT; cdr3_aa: CASGEQAPNSPLHF